The entry that follows covers one T cell receptor beta chain sequence. The CDR3 covers 17 residues. After removal of 2 bases from V and 6 bases from J, the junction contained 4 bases not matched to a gene. CDR1 is LGHNA and CDR2 is YNFKEQ in the germline V gene. The sample originates from a study of blood T cell repertoires in COVID-19. Profiling relied on immunoSEQ multiplex PCR, and the TCRdb table lists in-frame clones only, not all of them. The table records roughly 130,000 clones, around 80% of them present only once. V and J are TRBV4-2 and TRBJ2-1; TRBD2 agrees at 16 bases. The sequencing sample was made of peripheral blood. The receptor was isolated from a man between 65 and 85 years old with acute or convalescent COVID-19. For the CDR3, the DNA is TGTGCCAGCAGCCAATTCGGGACTAGCGGGGGGGGCAATGAGCAGTTCTTC. It encodes CASSQFGTSGGGNEQFF.